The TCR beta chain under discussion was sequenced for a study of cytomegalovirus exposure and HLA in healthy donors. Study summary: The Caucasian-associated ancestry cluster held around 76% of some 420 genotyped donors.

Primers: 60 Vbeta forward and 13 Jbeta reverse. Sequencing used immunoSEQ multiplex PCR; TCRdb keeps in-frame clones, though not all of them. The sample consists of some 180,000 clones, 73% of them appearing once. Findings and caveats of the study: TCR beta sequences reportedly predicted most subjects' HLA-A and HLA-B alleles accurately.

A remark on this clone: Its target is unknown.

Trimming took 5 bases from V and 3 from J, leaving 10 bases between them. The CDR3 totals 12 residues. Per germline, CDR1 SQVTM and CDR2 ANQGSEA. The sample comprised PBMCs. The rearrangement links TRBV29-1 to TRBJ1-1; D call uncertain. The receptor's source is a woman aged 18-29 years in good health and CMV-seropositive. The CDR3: CSVKREYTEAFF. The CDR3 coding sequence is TGCAGCGTTAAGAGGGAGTACACTGAAGCTTTCTTT.